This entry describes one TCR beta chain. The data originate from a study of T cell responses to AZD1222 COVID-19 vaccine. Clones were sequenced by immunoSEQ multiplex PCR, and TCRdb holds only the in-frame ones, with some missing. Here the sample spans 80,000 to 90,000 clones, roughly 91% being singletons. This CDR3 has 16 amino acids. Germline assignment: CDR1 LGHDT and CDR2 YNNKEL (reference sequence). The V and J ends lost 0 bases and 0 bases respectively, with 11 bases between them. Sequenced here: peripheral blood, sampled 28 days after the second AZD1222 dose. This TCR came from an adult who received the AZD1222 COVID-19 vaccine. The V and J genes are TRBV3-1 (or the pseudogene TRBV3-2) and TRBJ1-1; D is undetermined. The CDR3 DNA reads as TGTGCCAGCAGCCAAGATAAAGGCCGAATGAACACTGAAGCTTTCTTT. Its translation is CASSQDKGRMNTEAFF.